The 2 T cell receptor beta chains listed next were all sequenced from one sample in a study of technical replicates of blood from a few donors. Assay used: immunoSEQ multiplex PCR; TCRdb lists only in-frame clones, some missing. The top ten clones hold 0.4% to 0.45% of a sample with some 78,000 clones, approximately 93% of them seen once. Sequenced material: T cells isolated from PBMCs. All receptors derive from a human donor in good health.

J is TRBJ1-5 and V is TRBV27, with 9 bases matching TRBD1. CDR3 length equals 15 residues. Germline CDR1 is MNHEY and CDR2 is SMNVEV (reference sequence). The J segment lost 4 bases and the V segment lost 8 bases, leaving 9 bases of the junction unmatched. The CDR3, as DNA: TGTGCCAGCGGTCTCGGGACAGGGCTAAATCAGCCCCAGCATTTT. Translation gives CASGLGTGLNQPQHF.

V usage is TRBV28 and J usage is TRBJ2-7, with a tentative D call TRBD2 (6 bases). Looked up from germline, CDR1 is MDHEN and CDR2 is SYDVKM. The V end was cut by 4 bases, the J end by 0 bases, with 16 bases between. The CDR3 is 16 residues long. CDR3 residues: CASSSDALAHSYEQYF. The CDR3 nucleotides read TGTGCCAGCAGTTCCGATGCCCTAGCGCACTCCTACGAGCAGTACTTC. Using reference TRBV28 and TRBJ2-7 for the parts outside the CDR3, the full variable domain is DVKVTQSSRYLVKRTGEKVFLECVQDMDHENMFWYRQDPGLGLRLIYFSYDVKMKEKGDIPEGYSVSREKKERFSLILESASTNQTSMYLCASSSDALAHSYEQYFGPGTRLTVT.